This paragraph reports one T cell receptor (beta chain). Its target is not known. The sample belongs to a study of OX40 agonist ivuxolimab in advanced cancers. Study-level background: Treatment of patients was with ivuxolimab, an agonistic anti-OX40 (CD134) antibody.

The assay was immunoSEQ multiplex PCR, and TCRdb's table has in-frame clones only and misses some. Seen here are approximately 23,000 clones, about four fifths observed once, and the top ten hold under 55%. V shed 5 bases and J 6 bases; nucleotides not matched to a gene: 3. The germline CDR1 and CDR2 sequences are SGHAT and FQNNGV. This CDR3 contains 13 residues. Broader study findings: Among T cells, CD8+ cells averaged more expanded clones than CD4+ cells.

At cycle 4 day 1, cycle 7 day 1, and baseline, blood was sampled. The sample in question was CD4+ or CD8+ T cells sorted from blood, obtained in a trial of the OX40 agonist ivuxolimab. The clonotype comes from an adult with an advanced solid tumor such as melanoma, head and neck, liver or kidney cancer. The rearrangement uses TRBV11-2 and TRBJ2-1, with 8 bases fitting TRBD2. The CDR3 loop is CASSPTSANEQFF. The CDR3 nucleotides are TGTGCCAGCAGCCCGACTAGCGCCAATGAGCAGTTCTTC.